The 13 T cell receptor beta chains below were found in one sample sequenced in a study of blood T cells in healthy people across ages. Through a sample-barcoded 5' primer and a J-beta primer mix, a second PCR was run for roughly 7 to 12 cycles. TCRdb fed the 5' RACE reads into MiXCR, producing one record per CDR3 protein. The sample lists 550,000 to 600,000 distinct CDR3 sequences, roughly 29% occurring once. Material for sequencing was blood. The receptors shown here come from a woman aged 70 to 79 in good health.

Ten or more counts support this clonotype. V gene TRBV15 combines with J gene TRBJ1-6; tentatively, D is TRBD1 (5 bases). CDR1 LNHNV and CDR2 YYDKDF come from the germline V gene (reference sequence). The CDR3 covers 15 residues. The V end lost 4 bases, the J end lost 4 bases, and 11 bases lay between the germline ends. CDR3 nucleotides: TGTGCCACCAGCAATGGCGGGGCATATAATTCACCCCTCCACTTT. This sequence encodes CATSNGGAYNSPLHF.

The rearrangement uses TRBV29-1 and TRBJ2-2; no reliable D call. Germline loops: CDR1 SQVTM, CDR2 ANQGSEA. The V and J ends lost 7 bases and 4 bases respectively, with 10 bases between them. The CDR3 is made up of 12 amino acids. The CDR3 coding sequence is TGCAGCGCCCATGACTCCACCGGGGAGCTGTTTTTT. Translation: CSAHDSTGELFF.

This clonotype was recorded a few times. This sequence joins TRBV2 and TRBJ2-5, with D tentatively TRBD1 (6 bases). Trimming removed 10 bases at V and 1 base at J, with 13 bases between. Germline values: CDR1 SNHLY, CDR2 FYNNEI. The CDR3 covers 13 residues. CDR3 nucleotides: TGTGCCATCCGGGTGGACAGCCAAGAGACCCAGTACTTC. It specifies CAIRVDSQETQYF.

The V and J genes are TRBV5-5 and TRBJ2-1; no clear D. Germline loops: CDR1 SGHKS, CDR2 YYEKEE (reference sequence). With 0 bases removed from V and 0 bases from J, the gap between germline ends came to 10 bases. This CDR3 has 16 amino acids. The CDR3: CASSLEQISSYNEQFF. CDR3 nucleotide sequence: TGTGCCAGCAGCTTGGAACAGATAAGCTCCTACAATGAGCAGTTCTTC.

As for this clonotype: Germline and junction disagree at one end, which may indicate a read error. This sequence joins TRBV18 and TRBJ2-7; D ambiguous. This CDR3 spans 14 amino acids. Germline V gene data show CDR1 as KGHSH and CDR2 as LQKENI. The CDR3 is CASSRNIETYEQCF. DNA of the CDR3: TGTGCCAGCTCACGGAATATAGAGACCTACGAGCAGTGCTTC.

The chain employs TRBV5-1 and TRBJ2-5; no reliable D call. The tail of the sequence fits TRBJ2-7 better, so the J call may be wrong. The CDR3 runs 14 residues. Germline CDR1 is SGHRS and CDR2 is YFSETQ. CDR3 sequence reads: CASSLVGSRNEQYF. The CDR3 nucleotides are TGCGCCAGCAGCTTGGTAGGATCGAGAAACGAGCAGTACTTC.

This chain links TRBV28 with TRBJ2-2; D not resolved. V shed 6 bases and J shed 8 bases, with 7 bases lying between them. CDR1 and CDR2 from the germline V gene are MDHEN and SYDVKM. The CDR3 has 11 amino acids. Written as DNA, the CDR3 is TGTGCCAGCAGCGGAGAAGGGGAGCTGTTTTTT. This encodes CASSGEGELFF.

This clonotype was counted a few times. V and J are TRBV19 and TRBJ1-6; TRBD1 is a possible D gene (6 bases). CDR1 is LNHDA, CDR2 SQIVND, per germline (reference sequence). V lost 4 bases and J 7 bases, leaving 8 bases between the germline ends. This CDR3 is built from 13 residues. CDR3 DNA: TGTGCCAGTAGTAACAGGGAGAATTCACCCCTCCACTTT. Translating it yields CASSNRENSPLHF. Full variable domain (missing parts from reference TRBV19 and TRBJ1-6): DGGITQSPKYLFRKEGQNVTLSCEQNLNHDAMYWYRQDPGQGLRLIYYSQIVNDFQKGDIAEGYSVSREKKESFPLTVTSAQKNPTAFYLCASSNRENSPLHFGNGTRLTVT.

J is TRBJ1-4 and V is TRBV7-6; D gene unclear. V was cut by 5 bases and J by 3 bases, with 13 bases left in between. In germline, CDR1 is SGHVS, CDR2 FNYEAQ. The CDR3 has 15 residues. CDR3 bases: TGTGCCAGCAGCCCCTCCCAGGCGCCTAATGAAAAACTGTTTTTT. This codes for CASSPSQAPNEKLFF.

The rearrangement uses TRBV5-1 and TRBJ2-5; TRBD1 might be the D (5 bases). Germline CDR1 and CDR2: SGHRS and YFSETQ. Trimming took off 4 bases at V and 1 base at J, with 14 bases between the two ends. The CDR3 has 15 residues. DNA for the CDR3: TGCGCCAGCAGCACGCAGACAGTAACCCAAGAGACCCAGTACTTC. Translation: CASSTQTVTQETQYF.

This clonotype appeared many times. The J gene is TRBJ2-3, the V gene TRBV5-1; 7 nucleotides match TRBD1. The CDR3 spans 16 residues. V shed 4 bases and J 3 bases; nucleotides not matched to a gene: 11. From germline, CDR1 is SGHRS and CDR2 YFSETQ. CDR3 nucleotide sequence: TGCGCCAGCAGCAAGGCCGACAGGGTTAGGACAGATACGCAGTATTTT. It specifies CASSKADRVRTDTQYF.

The chain carries TRBV12-3 or TRBV12-4 and TRBJ1-2; TRBD1 might be the D (6 bases). The CDR3 is 13 residues long. The ends were cut back, 8 bases at V and 5 bases at J, with 15 bases in the middle. The CDR3 nucleotides are TGTGCCAGCGGATACCGGGACATGTATGGCTACACCTTC. It translates to CASGYRDMYGYTF.

The genes are TRBV5-1 and TRBJ1-2, with a tentative D call TRBD1 (6 bases). Germline V lookup: CDR1 SGHRS, CDR2 YFSETQ. The CDR3 has 15 amino acids. V was trimmed by 2 bases and J by 5 bases, leaving 16 bases between them. The CDR3 coding sequence is TGCGCCAGCAGCTTCTCCACAGGGCGGGAGTATGGCTACACCTTC. It specifies CASSFSTGREYGYTF. The complete variable domain, with remaining parts taken from reference TRBV5-1 and TRBJ1-2, reads KAGVTQTPRYLIKTRGQQVTLSCSPISGHRSVSWYQQTPGQGLQFLFEYFSETQRNKGNFPGRFSGRQFSNSRSEMNVSTLELGDSALYLCASSFSTGREYGYTFGSGTRLTVV.